Listed below are T cell receptor beta chains from one sample, sequenced in a study of identical twins. TCRdb re-called the 5' RACE reads with MiXCR, one entry per CDR3 protein. The table shows about 720,000 distinct CDR3 sequences, with around 8.3% occurring only once. The sample also formed part of further work on yellow fever vaccine responses in identical twins.

Sequencing input: PBMCs. The origin of the receptors is a woman younger than 35 in good health. The CDR3 runs from the conserved cysteine through the conserved F or W. Fields, in order: J gene, clone size, V gene, D gene, CDR3 protein, CDR3 DNA. A D gene is named only where the DNA matches it firmly. The size of a clone is reported for some rows only, either as once, few or many, or as a class for expanded clones.

J: TRBJ2-7; size: many; V: TRBV2; D: .; CDR3: CASSEGTTYEQYF; DNA: TGTGCCAGCAGTGAGGGGACAACCTACGAGCAGTACTTC
J: TRBJ2-4; size: many; V: TRBV12-3/TRBV12-4; D: .; CDR3: CASSGYGSGENIQYF; DNA: TGTGCCAGCAGTGGATACGGGAGTGGGGAAAACATTCAGTACTTC
J: TRBJ2-2; size: many; V: TRBV7-3; D: .; CDR3: CASSPRLRGTGELFF; DNA: TGTGCCAGCAGCCCCCGTTTACGTGGTACCGGGGAGCTGTTTTTT
J: TRBJ2-1; size: few; V: TRBV9; D: TRBD2; CDR3: CASSVATSGRREQFF; DNA: TGTGCCAGCAGCGTAGCGACTAGCGGGAGGAGGGAGCAGTTCTTC
J: TRBJ2-5; size: few; V: TRBV20-1; D: TRBD2; CDR3: CSAREREGRVTQYF; DNA: TGCAGTGCTAGAGAAAGGGAGGGGCGGGTGACCCAGTACTTC
J: TRBJ2-1; size: few; V: TRBV5-1; D: .; CDR3: CASSSDWGDEQFF; DNA: TGCGCCAGCAGCTCTGACTGGGGCGATGAGCAGTTCTTC
J: TRBJ2-2; size: many; V: TRBV29-1; D: .; CDR3: CSVQGRYTGELFF; DNA: TGCAGCGTACAGGGTCGGTACACCGGGGAGCTGTTTTTT
J: TRBJ2-5; size: few; V: TRBV12-3/TRBV12-4; D: .; CDR3: CASSGITSTQETQYF; DNA: TGTGCCAGCAGTGGAATCACATCGACTCAAGAGACCCAGTACTTC
J: TRBJ2-3; size: .; V: TRBV10-3; D: TRBD2; CDR3: CAISEPSGISTDTQYF; DNA: TGTGCCATCAGTGAGCCCAGCGGGATAAGCACAGATACGCAGTATTTT
J: TRBJ1-5; size: .; V: TRBV12-3/TRBV12-4; D: .; CDR3: CASSFGTSNNQPQHF; DNA: TGTGCCAGCAGTTTTGGGACAAGTAACAATCAGCCCCAGCATTTT
J: TRBJ2-3; size: .; V: TRBV20-1; D: TRBD1; CDR3: CSARPGQGLDYTQYF; DNA: TGCAGTGCTAGACCGGGACAGGGCCTTGATTATACGCAGTATTTT
J: TRBJ2-7; size: .; V: TRBV11-2; D: TRBD1; CDR3: CASSKSGTGAYEQYF; DNA: TGTGCCAGCAGCAAATCCGGGACAGGGGCCTACGAGCAGTACTTC
J: TRBJ2-2; size: few; V: TRBV7-9; D: .; CDR3: CASLEGELFF; DNA: TGTGCCAGCCTGGAGGGGGAGCTGTTTTTT
J: TRBJ1-2; size: .; V: TRBV28; D: .; CDR3: CASSFLLGGRGYTF; DNA: TGTGCCAGCAGTTTTCTCCTTGGGGGCCGTGGCTACACCTTC
J: TRBJ2-4; size: .; V: TRBV21-1; D: .; CDR3: CASSKWGTFLAKNIQYF; DNA: TGTGCCAGCAGCAAATGGGGCACTTTTTTAGCCAAAAACATTCAGTACTTC
J: TRBJ2-3; size: few; V: TRBV4-3; D: .; CDR3: CASTSGKGKTDTQYF; DNA: TGCGCCAGCACCTCCGGTAAGGGGAAGACAGATACGCAGTATTTT
J: TRBJ2-1; size: few; V: TRBV7-2; D: .; CDR3: CASSLAMGEQFF; DNA: TGTGCCAGCAGCTTAGCGATGGGTGAGCAGTTCTTC
J: TRBJ2-7; size: .; V: TRBV7-9; D: .; CDR3: CASSSPRGGFSYEQYF; DNA: TGTGCCAGCAGCTCCCCCAGGGGCGGATTCTCCTACGAGCAGTACTTC
J: TRBJ1-5; size: many; V: TRBV2; D: TRBD1; CDR3: CASSGGQGGNQPQHF; DNA: TGTGCCAGCAGTGGGGGACAGGGGGGCAATCAGCCCCAGCATTTT
J: TRBJ2-1; size: .; V: TRBV5-3; D: .; CDR3: CARSPGMGYNEQFF; DNA: TGTGCCAGGAGCCCTGGGATGGGCTACAATGAGCAGTTCTTC
J: TRBJ2-3; size: .; V: TRBV5-1; D: TRBD2; CDR3: CASSLVGLAGADTQYF; DNA: TGCGCCAGCAGCTTGGTCGGACTAGCGGGAGCAGATACGCAGTATTTT
J: TRBJ2-7; size: few; V: TRBV24-1; D: TRBD2; CDR3: CATSDSLAGGYEQYF; DNA: TGTGCCACCAGTGATTCGCTAGCGGGAGGCTACGAGCAGTACTTC
J: TRBJ2-1; size: many; V: TRBV12-3/TRBV12-4; D: TRBD2; CDR3: CASSPLAGSSYNEQFF; DNA: TGTGCCAGCAGTCCGCTAGCGGGATCCTCCTACAATGAGCAGTTCTTC
J: TRBJ1-2; size: .; V: TRBV12-5; D: .; CDR3: CASGLDNNYGYTF; DNA: TGTGCTAGTGGTTTGGACAATAACTATGGCTACACCTTC
J: TRBJ2-7; size: .; V: TRBV27; D: .; CDR3: CASSLFASHYEQYF; DNA: TGTGCCAGCAGTTTATTCGCCTCCCACTACGAGCAGTACTTC
J: TRBJ2-5; size: few; V: TRBV11-2; D: .; CDR3: CASSLAGARGETQYF; DNA: TGTGCCAGCAGCTTAGCGGGGGCCCGGGGAGAGACCCAGTACTTC
J: TRBJ2-7; size: many; V: TRBV14; D: .; CDR3: CASSQEQWHEQYF; DNA: TGTGCCAGCAGCCAAGAACAGTGGCACGAGCAGTACTTC
J: TRBJ2-1; size: few; V: TRBV4-1; D: .; CDR3: CASSQAEKYNEQFF; DNA: TGCGCCAGCAGCCAAGCAGAGAAGTACAATGAGCAGTTCTTC
J: TRBJ2-7; size: .; V: TRBV4-3; D: .; CDR3: CASSPRLGAYEQYF; DNA: TGCGCCAGCAGCCCACGACTAGGGGCCTACGAGCAGTACTTC
J: TRBJ2-1; size: few; V: TRBV20-1; D: .; CDR3: CSSPGVLSSYNEQFF; DNA: TGCAGTTCGCCAGGGGTTCTTAGCTCCTACAATGAGCAGTTCTTC
J: TRBJ2-1; size: .; V: TRBV5-6; D: .; CDR3: CASSLLRANEQFF; DNA: TGTGCCAGCAGCTTGTTACGAGCGAATGAGCAGTTCTTC
J: TRBJ2-3; size: few; V: TRBV4-3; D: TRBD2; CDR3: CASSQELAGGRDTQYF; DNA: TGCGCCAGCAGCCAAGAACTAGCGGGAGGGCGAGATACGCAGTATTTT
J: TRBJ2-2; size: .; V: TRBV20-1; D: TRBD1; CDR3: CTHPPVRDSREGELFF; DNA: TGCACCCACCCCCCAGTACGGGACAGCCGTGAAGGGGAGCTGTTTTTT
J: TRBJ2-5; size: .; V: TRBV5-1; D: TRBD1; CDR3: CASSGGQGEETQYF; DNA: TGCGCCAGCAGCGGCGGACAGGGAGAAGAGACCCAGTACTTC
J: TRBJ2-3; size: .; V: TRBV19; D: TRBD2; CDR3: CASSTGRRGLPTSTDTQYF; DNA: TGTGCCAGTAGTACGGGCCGACGGGGACTACCAACTAGCACAGATACGCAGTATTTT
J: TRBJ2-3; size: many; V: TRBV6-6; D: .; CDR3: CASTFSTDTQYF; DNA: TGTGCCAGCACCTTTAGCACAGATACGCAGTATTTT
J: TRBJ2-3; size: few; V: TRBV6-2/TRBV6-3; D: TRBD1; CDR3: CASSYSRTGGADTQYF; DNA: TGTGCCAGCAGTTATTCCCGAACAGGGGGCGCGGATACGCAGTATTTT
J: TRBJ2-7; size: many; V: TRBV4-3; D: .; CDR3: CASSQDSLGSGYEQYF; DNA: TGCGCCAGCAGCCAAGACTCCTTAGGCTCAGGGTACGAGCAGTACTTC
J: TRBJ2-2; size: few; V: TRBV4-2; D: .; CDR3: CASSQESGGTGELFF; DNA: TGTGCCAGCAGCCAAGAAAGCGGAGGCACCGGGGAGCTGTTTTTT
J: TRBJ1-2; size: .; V: TRBV10-3; D: .; CDR3: CAISEGYQNYGYTF; DNA: TGTGCCATCAGTGAGGGATACCAAAACTATGGCTACACCTTC
J: TRBJ2-7; size: many; V: TRBV4-3; D: .; CDR3: CASSQDSRGGYEQYF; DNA: TGCGCCAGCAGCCAAGATAGCAGGGGAGGCTACGAGCAGTACTTC
J: TRBJ1-3; size: few; V: TRBV7-2; D: .; CDR3: CASSLDRPSGNTIYF; DNA: TGTGCCAGCAGCTTAGACAGGCCCTCTGGAAACACCATATATTTT
J: TRBJ2-5; size: .; V: TRBV23-1; D: .; CDR3: CASQSDNHQETQYF; DNA: TGCGCCAGCCAATCGGACAATCATCAAGAGACCCAGTACTTC
J: TRBJ2-3; size: many; V: TRBV5-1; D: TRBD2; CDR3: CASSLVTSGGPTDTQYF; DNA: TGCGCCAGCAGCTTGGTAACTAGCGGGGGCCCCACAGATACGCAGTATTTT